This TCR beta chain is from a study of blood T cell repertoires in COVID-19 (dated by TCRdb to 2018 to 2020). General notes on the study: Samples from collaborators originated in the United States, Italy and Spain and spanned both the acute and convalescent phases of COVID-19. HLA class I and class II types, where available, came from metadata supplied by the sample provider rather than from assay-based typing. The material from the prospective study consisted of cDNA or gDNA derived from T cells, B-cell-depleted T cells, or PBMCs. The repertoires were released in a freely available public database meant as a resource for research on the immune response to SARS-CoV-2. Nearly every sample came with metadata listing a de-identified subject ID, COVID-19 status, age in years and sex. Deeply sampled blood TCRbeta repertoires from subjects exposed to, actively infected with, or recovered from COVID-19 were included in the dataset. The samples were drawn from two sources: the first 160 participants of the ongoing ImmuneRACE study, and 1,200 or so subjects contributed by 6 global collaborators.

Notes on this clone: It has no known antigen specificity. Base qualities are not provided; no much larger clone lies one nucleotide away.

Each collaborating institution followed its own protocols to collect whole blood in K2EDTA tubes. For TCRbeta analysis, collaborators shipped samples in one of three forms: frozen whole blood, isolated PBMCs, or DNA extracted from either of those sample types. Paper-wide results and their limitations: How much clinical and demographic metadata was included differed by source and by participant, and the metadata was provided uncurated.

TCRbeta CDR3 regions were amplified from genomic DNA using the immunoSEQ Assay, a bias-controlled multiplex PCR. For the original study's pipeline: The number of nucleated cells in each sample was estimated by amplification of reference gene primers within the assay. To quantify the absolute abundance of each unique TCRbeta CDR3 rearrangement, sequence reads were collapsed and filtered. For each sample, productive Simpson clonality was calculated as the square root of Simpson's diversity index across productive rearrangements. TCRdb obtained this table from immuneACCESS and retained in-frame rearrangements with V and J assigned. These tables miss some clones; where compared with another copy, unresolved V genes account for less than half of the shortfall, and the remainder is unexplained. V, J and clone size were drawn from that table, and D and trimming were deduced from the DNA. This sample comprises about 150,000 clones, more than 70% of them detected only once. Approximately 5% of the sample comes from the top ten.

Trimming at the junction amounts to 3 bases on V and 5 bases on J, and the germline ends lie 25 bases apart. CDR1 is given as SNHLY and CDR2 as FYNNEI, both from the germline V gene. From the cysteine through the phenylalanine, the CDR3 covers 18 amino acids. Just the 54-base CDR3 DNA is kept, in frame starting at base 1. The sequence was collected from a woman aged 50 to 60 with acute or convalescent COVID-19. The rearrangement joined TRBV2 to TRBJ1-2; TRBD1 is possibly the D segment (6 matching bases). The sequenced sample was peripheral blood. For the CDR3, the sequence is CASSDSRNRDPERYGYTF. The bases read TGTGCCAGCAGTGATTCCCGGAACAGGGACCCTGAACGTTATGGCTACACCTTC.